The following is a T cell receptor beta chain sequence with its context. The data originate from a study of CD8 T cells in Susac syndrome. There are 17 residues in the CDR3. Germline V gene lookup returns CDR1 SGHTA and CDR2 FQGNSA. V lost 5 bases and J lost 4; bases outside the gene matches: 7. The RNA input was about 0.5 to 1 ug, and it was reverse transcribed with random hexamers. The TCR beta CDR3 was amplified by immunoSEQ multiplex PCR across 54 Vbeta, 13 Jbeta. TCRdb reprocessed the immunoSEQ multiplex PCR reads via MiXCR and lists one record per CDR3 protein. The profile covers about 190,000 distinct CDR3 sequences, with almost 96% appearing a single time and 0.075% to 0.1% taken by the ten largest.

The sample comprised CD4+ T cells from PBMCs. The V gene is TRBV7-2, the J gene TRBJ2-5; 16 nucleotides align to TRBD2. The clonotype originates from a human donor with Susac syndrome. In DNA, the CDR3 is TGTGCCAGCAGCCTAGAGGGACTAGCGGGGGGGTTAGAGACCCAGTACTTC. Its protein is CASSLEGLAGGLETQYF.